This T cell receptor (beta chain) was sequenced for a study of tumor-infiltrating lymphocytes in oesophageal squamous cell carcinoma. The V gene's germline CDR1 is SGHTA and CDR2 FQGNSA. V lost 5 bases, J lost 4 bases, and 7 bases stayed unmatched. The CDR3 is 15 residues long. A single record per CDR3 protein comes from TCRdb applying MiXCR to the PCR reads. In the table there are thousands of distinct CDR3 sequences, less than 20% of which are singletons. This clonotype was seen at least ten times. Sequencing was carried out using blood. This TCR derives from a male donor with esophageal squamous cell carcinoma. This chain connects TRBV7-2 to TRBJ1-4; 7 bases fit TRBD1. CDR3 loop: CASSRTGPSNEKLFF. In nucleotides, the CDR3 is TGTGCCAGCAGCAGGACAGGCCCGAGTAATGAAAAACTGTTTTTT.